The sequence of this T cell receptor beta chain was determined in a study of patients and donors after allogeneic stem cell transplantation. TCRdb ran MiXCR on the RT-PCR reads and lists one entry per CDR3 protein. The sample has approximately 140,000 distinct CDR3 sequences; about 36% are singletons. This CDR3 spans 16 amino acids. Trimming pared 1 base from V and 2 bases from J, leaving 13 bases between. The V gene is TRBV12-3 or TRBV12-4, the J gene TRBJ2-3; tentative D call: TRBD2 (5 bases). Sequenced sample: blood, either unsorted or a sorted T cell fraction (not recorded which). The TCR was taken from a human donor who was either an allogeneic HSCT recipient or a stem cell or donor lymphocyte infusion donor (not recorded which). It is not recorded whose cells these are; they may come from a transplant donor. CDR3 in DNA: TGTGCCAGCAGTTTAGGTCGGACTTCCCCCACAGATACGCAGTATTTT. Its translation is CASSLGRTSPTDTQYF.